The next 8 T cell receptor beta chains were all read from a single sample in a study of memory CD4+ T cells and cytomegalovirus serostatus. Only in-frame clones appear in the TCRdb table, and some are missing; sequencing was by immunoSEQ multiplex PCR. The table includes 38,000 or so clones, roughly 83% detected once. The sort gate was single viable CD3+CD4+CD8-CD45RO+ cells for memory CD4+ T cells. Sequences were obtained from memory CD4+ T cells from blood. Receptor source: an adult in good health and CMV-seronegative.

The rearrangement links TRBV15 to TRBJ2-1; TRBD2 matches at 8 bases. V lost 4 bases and J lost 2; bases outside the gene matches: 4. The germline gives CDR1 LNHNV, CDR2 YYDKDF (reference sequence). The CDR3 runs to 15 residues. CDR3 loop: CATSKVAGTYNEQFF. As DNA, the CDR3 is TGTGCCACCAGCAAAGTAGCGGGGACCTACAATGAGCAGTTCTTC.

The chain carries TRBV2 and TRBJ2-1, with TRBD2 matching 8 bases. V lost 4 bases and J lost 7; bases outside the gene matches: 3. This CDR3 spans 13 amino acids. The germline V gene has CDR1 SNHLY and CDR2 FYNNEI. The CDR3 reads CASSGGTSNEQFF. The CDR3 coding sequence is TGTGCCAGCAGTGGCGGGACTAGTAATGAGCAGTTCTTC.

A note on this clone: The sample has other DNA sequences that encode this CDR3 too. V gene TRBV18 combines with J gene TRBJ1-5, with a possible D match to TRBD1 (6 bases). CDR1 is KGHSH and CDR2 is LQKENI in the germline V gene. Between the trimmed V and J ends, which lost 6 bases and 5 bases, there was a span of 8 bases. The CDR3 spans 12 residues. CDR3 nucleotides: TGTGCCAGCTCGGACAGAGATCAGCCCCAGCATTTT. Protein product: CASSDRDQPQHF.

This clone was detected only a few times. The chain uses TRBV28 and TRBJ1-3; the D gene is possibly TRBD1 (6 bases). CDR3 size: 21 residues. Trimming cost V 1 base and J 0 bases, with 25 bases left between them. CDR1 is MDHEN and CDR2 is SYDVKM in the germline V gene. CDR3 nucleotide sequence: TGTGCCAGCAGTTTATTAAGGAGGGGCAGGGGAACTGTTTCCTCTGGAAACACCATATATTTT. Residues: CASSLLRRGRGTVSSGNTIYF.

The chain carries TRBV5-4 and TRBJ2-7, with unresolved D. Trimming shortened V by 2 bases and J by 7 bases, and 16 bases separated the two germline ends. Per germline, CDR1 SGHNT and CDR2 YYREEE (reference sequence). The CDR3 contains 14 residues. In DNA, the CDR3 is TGTGCCAGCAGCTTCGCCGGCGGCTCGCGTGAGCAGTACTTC. Protein product: CASSFAGGSREQYF.

The chain couples TRBV7-2 to TRBJ1-3, with D uncertain. Looked up from germline, CDR1 is SGHTA and CDR2 is FQGNSA. This CDR3 spans 13 amino acids. V lost 2 bases and J lost 0, with 2 bases in between. CDR3 sequence (DNA): TGTGCCAGCAGCTTAACCTCTGGAAACACCATATATTTT. Translating it yields CASSLTSGNTIYF.

The chain has TRBV5-6 and TRBJ2-5; D may be TRBD1 or TRBD2 (5 bases each). This CDR3 is built from 16 residues. The germline gives CDR1 SGHDT, CDR2 YYEEEE. Trimming took 4 bases from V and 1 from J, leaving 17 bases between them. The CDR3 sequence: CASSPLARGTQETQYF. CDR3 DNA: TGTGCCAGCAGCCCGCTAGCTAGAGGGACCCAAGAGACCCAGTACTTC.

This chain links TRBV2 with TRBJ2-1; D uncertain. The CDR3 contains 11 residues. Germline V gives CDR1 SNHLY, CDR2 FYNNEI. V was shortened by 4 bases and J by 8 bases, with 6 bases between the two germline ends. For the CDR3, the DNA is TGTGCCAGCAGTGGAGGAGATGAGCAGTTCTTC. Translation: CASSGGDEQFF.